This passage covers 8 T cell receptor beta chains from one sample sequenced in a study of Graves' ophthalmopathy and Graves' hyperthyroidism. Investigators amplified TCR beta CDR3 regions from RNA transcripts. RT-PCR was first run with HTBI primers, then multiplex PCR in a second round. MiXCR, applied by TCRdb to the multiplex PCR reads, yields one record per CDR3 protein. The data show hundreds of thousands of distinct CDR3 sequences, around 20% seen once. Sequencing was performed on peripheral blood. These receptor sequences come from a woman aged 18-30 years with stable Graves' hyperthyroidism.

Many counts were recorded for this clonotype. The chain is built from TRBV10-3 and TRBJ2-7; D perhaps matches TRBD2 (6 bases). V gave up 7 bases and J gave up 4 bases, with 17 bases separating them. The CDR3 sequence is 14 residues long. Germline loops: CDR1 ENHRY, CDR2 SYGVKD. The CDR3 protein is CAITPGLLNYEQYF. The CDR3 coding sequence is TGTGCCATCACCCCGGGACTCCTAAATTACGAGCAGTACTTC.

This clonotype was detected many times. The chain is built from TRBV24-1 and TRBJ2-2; 8 nucleotides align to TRBD2. The CDR3 has 16 amino acids. V trimming: 10 bases; J trimming: 1 base; junction bases outside the gene matches: 10. Germline V gene data show CDR1 as KGHDR and CDR2 as SFDVKD. This CDR3 is CATSDGGVLNTGELFF. The CDR3 coding sequence is TGTGCCACATCTGACGGGGGGGTCCTGAACACCGGGGAGCTGTTTTTT.

This clonotype was counted ten times or more. This chain joins TRBV12-3 or TRBV12-4 and TRBJ1-2; TRBD1 agrees at 7 bases. After removal of 6 bases from V and 8 bases from J, the junction contained 3 bases not matched to a gene. The CDR3 has 11 amino acids. The CDR3 DNA reads as TGTGCCAGCAGGACCAGGGGGGGCTACACCTTC. This encodes CASRTRGGYTF.

This clonotype was seen a handful of times. The chain combines TRBV12-3 or TRBV12-4 with TRBJ1-5; 7 bases align to TRBD1. The ends lost 3 bases at V and 8 bases at J; junction bases unmatched: 7. The CDR3 is made up of 14 amino acids. CDR3: CASSLGQKGEPQHF. Here the CDR3 DNA reads TGTGCCAGCAGTTTGGGACAGAAAGGGGAGCCCCAGCATTTT.

Ten or more counts support this clonotype. The V gene is TRBV28, the J gene TRBJ2-2; D possibly corresponds to TRBD1 (6 bases). From germline, CDR1 is MDHEN and CDR2 SYDVKM. This CDR3 region has 16 residues. V was cut by 4 bases and J by 5 bases, with 17 bases left in between. The chain's CDR3 is CASSWPQGRGTGELFF. CDR3 sequence (DNA): TGTGCCAGCAGTTGGCCGCAGGGGCGCGGAACCGGGGAGCTGTTTTTT.

J is TRBJ2-4 and V is TRBV28; 9 bases agree with TRBD1. There are 14 residues in the CDR3. CDR1 and CDR2 from the germline V gene are MDHEN and SYDVKM. V was clipped by 5 bases and J by 9 bases; unmatched bases: 8. The CDR3, as DNA: TGTGCCAGCAGTCCCGACAGGGGGGAGAGCATTCAGTACTTC. Amino acid sequence: CASSPDRGESIQYF.

This clonotype was recorded at least ten times. This rearrangement joins TRBV20-1 to TRBJ1-5; TRBD1 aligns across 10 bases. V was pared by 6 bases and J by 6 bases, with 8 bases of the junction left unmatched. Germline V gene data show CDR1 as DFQATT and CDR2 as SNEGSKA (reference sequence). The CDR3 has 14 residues. The CDR3 DNA follows: TGCAGTGCCAAGGGACAGGGGCTGGTTCAGCCCCAGCATTTT. Translation gives CSAKGQGLVQPQHF.

This clonotype was detected many times. The gene calls are TRBV28 and TRBJ2-6, with D unresolved. Germline CDR1 is MDHEN and CDR2 is SYDVKM. Trimming took off 3 bases at V and 0 bases at J, with 6 bases between the two ends. This CDR3 has 15 residues. CDR3 nucleotide sequence: TGTGCCAGCAGTTTCCCTACCTCTGGGGCCAACGTCCTGACTTTC. It translates to CASSFPTSGANVLTF.